This T cell receptor (beta chain) emerged from a study of CD8+ T cells in alopecia areata. This CDR3 is built from 14 residues. CDR1 is GTSNPN and CDR2 is SVGIG in the germline V gene (reference sequence). V dropped 0 bases and J dropped 7 bases, with 12 bases sitting between them. As the sequencing template, cDNA was produced by extracting RNA and reverse transcribing it. Data came from immunoSEQ multiplex PCR; TCRdb stores just in-frame clones and leaves some out. The profile shows about 97,000 clones, 41% of them singletons. Sequences were obtained from CD4+ T cells sorted from blood. The chain links TRBV30 to TRBJ1-4, with D tentatively TRBD1 (6 bases). The TCR was taken from a human donor with alopecia areata. CDR3 amino acids: CAWSVRRGGEKLFF. CDR3 coding DNA: TGTGCCTGGAGTGTACGGCGAGGGGGTGAAAAACTGTTTTTT.